The 21 T cell receptor beta chains below all came from one sample that was sequenced in a study of T-cell reconstitution after alpha-beta-depleted transplantation in children. The library targeted TCRbeta and was prepared with unique molecular identifiers. Each CDR3 protein is one row after TCRdb ran MiXCR on the PCR reads. The sample yields about 980,000 distinct CDR3 sequences, about 29% seen once. The specimen comprised PBMCs, mostly from graft donor cells, sampled 360 days after TCRalphabeta/CD19-depleted stem cell transplant. These receptors were taken from a boy younger than two who had a stem cell transplant for SCID, so the T cells may come from the graft donor.

The chain has TRBV12-3 or TRBV12-4 and TRBJ1-1; TRBD1 might be the D (6 bases). The V end lost 6 bases, the J end lost 1 base, and 12 bases lay between the germline ends. This CDR3 is built from 14 residues. This CDR3 reads CASRNRDGNTEAFF. The CDR3 bases are TGTGCCAGCAGAAACAGGGATGGGAACACTGAAGCTTTCTTT.

This clonotype has only one observation. This chain links TRBV11-2 with TRBJ2-3, with D unresolved. The length of the CDR3 is 13 residues. V shed 6 bases and J shed 0 bases, with 7 bases lying between them. Germline CDR1 SGHAT, CDR2 FQNNGV. The CDR3 reads CASRGSSTDTQYF. CDR3 DNA: TGTGCCAGCAGGGGGTCCAGCACAGATACGCAGTATTTT.

The gene calls are TRBV20-1 and TRBJ1-5; 8 nucleotides match TRBD1. The V segment lost 4 bases and the J segment 2 bases; nucleotides outside the gene matches: 7. Germline V CDR1 and CDR2: DFQATT, SNEGSKA (reference sequence). The CDR3 consists of 15 residues. The CDR3 reads CSAIQGAWGNQPQHF. CDR3 in DNA: TGCAGTGCTATTCAGGGGGCGTGGGGCAATCAGCCCCAGCATTTT.

This chain joins TRBV7-2 and TRBJ2-7; D is unresolved. CDR3 length: 14 residues. The V gene lost 5 bases and the J gene lost 2 bases, with 13 bases spanning the gap. From germline, CDR1 is SGHTA and CDR2 FQGNSA. CDR3 in amino acids: CASSLRRETYEQYF. The CDR3 bases are TGTGCCAGCAGCCTCCGACGTGAGACCTACGAGCAGTACTTC.

The chain recombines TRBV3-1 with TRBJ2-6; D call uncertain. CDR1 and CDR2 (germline): LGHDT, YNNKEL (reference sequence). V was clipped by 5 bases and J by 2 bases, with 10 bases between them. The CDR3 loop spans 15 amino acids. The CDR3 protein is CASSGYGAGANVLTF. The DNA for the CDR3 is TGTGCCAGCAGCGGCTATGGGGCTGGGGCCAACGTCCTGACTTTC. Together with reference TRBV3-1 and TRBJ2-6, the CDR3 gives the full variable domain: DTAVSQTPKYLVTQMGNDKSIKCEQNLGHDTMYWYKQDSKKFLKIMFSYNNKELIINETVPNRFSPKSPDKAHLNLHINSLELGDSAVYFCASSGYGAGANVLTFGAGSRLTVL.

The CDR3 loop is CASSLPPGQFYGYTF. The DNA for the CDR3 is TGTGCCAGCAGTTTACCACCGGGACAGTTCTATGGCTACACCTTC. This rearrangement joins TRBV5-6 to TRBJ1-2; 7 bases align to TRBD1. The CDR3 is made up of 15 amino acids. V gave up 5 bases and J gave up 4 bases; unmatched junction bases: 11. Looked up from germline, CDR1 is SGHDT and CDR2 is YYEEEE.

This clonotype showed up just a few times. V and J are TRBV25-1 and TRBJ2-1; 12 bases are a match to TRBD2. The ends lost 5 bases at V and 6 bases at J; junction bases unmatched: 5. CDR1 is MGHDK, CDR2 SYGVNS, per germline. CDR3 length equals 15 residues. The CDR3 region is CASSHLAGGANEQFF. For the CDR3, the DNA is TGTGCCAGCAGTCACCTAGCGGGGGGGGCCAATGAGCAGTTCTTC.

The chain couples TRBV4-1 to TRBJ2-1; D is perhaps TRBD2 (6 bases). CDR3 length: 16 residues. CDR1 MGHRA and CDR2 YSYEKL come from the germline V gene. Trimming left V 4 bases short and J 2 bases short, with 15 bases between. In DNA form, the CDR3 reads TGCGCCAGCAGCCCCGGGGGACCACCGCCCTACAATGAGCAGTTCTTC. Residues: CASSPGGPPPYNEQFF.

V usage is TRBV6-5 and J usage is TRBJ2-3; D unclear. V was trimmed by 2 bases and J by 0 bases, leaving 12 bases between them. The CDR3 extends over 16 amino acids. Germline values: CDR1 MNHEY, CDR2 SVGAGI. CDR3: CASSYGKAGSTDTQYF. The CDR3, as DNA: TGTGCCAGCAGTTACGGGAAAGCCGGTAGCACAGATACGCAGTATTTT.

The V gene is TRBV12-3 or TRBV12-4, the J gene TRBJ2-7; D is unclear. This CDR3 is built from 15 residues. Between the trimmed V and J ends, which lost 7 bases and 0 bases, there was a span of 16 bases. The DNA for the CDR3 is TGTGCCAGCAAAAGTCAGGCTTTCGCCTCCTACGAGCAGTACTTC. It yields the protein CASKSQAFASYEQYF.

This clonotype turned up a few times. J is TRBJ1-1 and V is TRBV3-1; D not certain. The CDR3 is made up of 12 amino acids. CDR1 and CDR2 (germline): LGHDT, YNNKEL (reference sequence). The V and J ends lost 1 base and 11 bases respectively, with 11 bases between them. In DNA, the CDR3 is TGTGCCAGCAGCCAAGGAGGGCCCTACGCTTTCTTT. Amino acids: CASSQGGPYAFF. Combining the CDR3 with reference TRBV3-1 and TRBJ1-1 gives the whole variable domain DTAVSQTPKYLVTQMGNDKSIKCEQNLGHDTMYWYKQDSKKFLKIMFSYNNKELIINETVPNRFSPKSPDKAHLNLHINSLELGDSAVYFCASSQGGPYAFFGQGTRLTVV.

The chain links TRBV3-1 to TRBJ1-6, with D hard to call. The V gene lost 1 base and the J gene lost 7 bases, with 14 bases spanning the gap. CDR3 length: 16 amino acids. Looked up from germline, CDR1 is LGHDT and CDR2 is YNNKEL (reference sequence). CDR3 amino acids: CASSQGGQTRNSPLHF. CDR3 nucleotide sequence: TGTGCCAGCAGCCAAGGCGGGCAGACAAGGAATTCACCCCTCCACTTT.

The J gene is TRBJ2-5, the V gene TRBV3-1; 8 positions match TRBD1. The CDR3 is 17 residues long. In germline, CDR1 is LGHDT, CDR2 YNNKEL (reference sequence). J was trimmed by 1 base and V by 4 bases; bases with no gene match: 11. For the CDR3, the DNA is TGTGCCAGCAGCCTTAGAACAGGGGGTCTTCCCCAAGAGACCCAGTACTTC. It codes for CASSLRTGGLPQETQYF.

The rearrangement uses TRBV6-1 and TRBJ2-7; 7 bases agree with TRBD1. CDR1 and CDR2 from the germline V gene are MNHNS and SASEGT. CDR3 size: 18 residues. The V segment lost 0 bases and the J segment 5 bases; nucleotides outside the gene matches: 16. This CDR3 reads CASSEARIGTEDPHEQYF. CDR3 DNA: TGTGCCAGCAGTGAAGCTCGCATCGGGACAGAAGATCCCCACGAGCAGTACTTC.

In its sample, this clonotype was seen a few times. The V gene is TRBV11-2, the J gene TRBJ2-3; D is possibly TRBD1 (6 bases). The CDR3 extends over 13 amino acids. The germline V gene has CDR1 SGHAT and CDR2 FQNNGV. V was clipped by 5 bases and J by 4 bases, with 10 bases between them. CDR3 sequence: CASSPGAPDTQYF. The CDR3 coding sequence is TGTGCCAGCAGCCCAGGGGCCCCAGATACGCAGTATTTT.

Only a few counts were recorded for this clonotype. The chain uses TRBV7-3 and TRBJ2-1, with D perhaps TRBD1 (6 bases). Per germline, CDR1 SGHTA and CDR2 FQGTGA. V dropped 5 bases and J dropped 9 bases, with 14 bases sitting between them. The CDR3 runs 13 residues. The chain's CDR3 is CASSTDRRTEQFF. Written as DNA, the CDR3 is TGTGCCAGCAGCACAGACAGGAGGACTGAGCAGTTCTTC.

V gene TRBV7-9 combines with J gene TRBJ1-1; D ambiguous. CDR1 and CDR2 (germline): SEHNR, FQNEAQ (reference sequence). Trimming shortened V by 5 bases and J by 5 bases, and 12 bases separated the two germline ends. There are 13 residues in the CDR3. CDR3 region: CASSDTVRTEAFF. CDR3 coding DNA: TGTGCCAGCAGCGACACCGTCCGAACTGAAGCTTTCTTT.

The rearrangement uses TRBV5-1 and TRBJ2-3; 8 bases line up with TRBD2. From germline, CDR1 is SGHRS and CDR2 YFSETQ. The CDR3 runs 16 residues. Losses at the gene ends were 1 base for V and 0 bases for J; bases not matched to a gene: 4. The CDR3 DNA sequence: TGCGCCAGCAGCTTGCCTAGCGGGCTAAGCACAGATACGCAGTATTTT. Protein product: CASSLPSGLSTDTQYF.

This chain links TRBV28 with TRBJ2-1; 9 positions match TRBD1. The CDR3 is made up of 16 amino acids. The germline CDR1 and CDR2 sequences are MDHEN and SYDVKM. The V segment lost 4 bases and the J segment 8 bases; nucleotides outside the gene matches: 12. CDR3 coding DNA: TGTGCCAGCAGTTCACCGTACCAGGGACAGGGAGATGAGCAGTTCTTC. Translation gives CASSSPYQGQGDEQFF.

The genes are TRBV12-3 or TRBV12-4 and TRBJ1-5, with a possible D match to TRBD1 (5 bases). V lost 6 bases to trimming and J lost 1 base, with 13 bases between them. The CDR3 sequence is 15 residues long. CDR3: CASSRPGGSNQPQHF. The CDR3 nucleotides read TGTGCCAGCAGCCGTCCGGGGGGAAGCAATCAGCCCCAGCATTTT.

The chain has TRBV20-1 and TRBJ1-1, with D perhaps TRBD1 (6 bases). CDR3 length: 14 residues. Germline V gene sequence: CDR1 DFQATT, CDR2 SNEGSKA (reference sequence). The CDR3, as DNA: TGCAGCGTCCGGGGGCAAATACTGAACACTGAAGCTTTCTTT. Protein sequence: CSVRGQILNTEAFF.